This TCR beta chain is drawn from a study of beta chain features in type 1 diabetes. Study results and limitations: TCRB CDR3 length was moderately but significantly reduced in all four CD4+ subsets of Type 1 diabetes patients. Short templates might get an advantage during PCR, and this would be equal in patients and controls.

CDR3 length: 15 amino acids. Germline-derived CDR1 and CDR2 are MGHRA and YSYEKL. Trimming removed 1 base from V and 0 bases from J, with 7 bases in between. The entirety of the isolated RNA underwent reverse transcription, so expressed TCRB transcripts were sequenced. TCRdb's table, derived via immunoSEQ multiplex PCR, lists solely in-frame clones and lacks some. Counted here are 600,000 to 700,000 clones, about an eighth occurring once; the ten biggest clones make up less than 0.025%. This clone was recorded a few times. The antigen is undetermined. Other DNA sequences from this sample encode an identical CDR3 as well.

The rearrangement uses TRBV4-1 and TRBJ1-5; maybe TRBD1 (5 bases). The TCR originated in a man between 18 and 29 years old with type 1 diabetes. Material: naive CD4+ T cells from blood. Here the CDR3 DNA reads TGCGCCAGCAGCCAAGGCAGGGATAGCAATCAGCCCCAGCATTTT. Its translation: CASSQGRDSNQPQHF.